This T cell receptor (beta chain) was documented in a study of PD-1 blockade in classical Hodgkin lymphoma. Findings and limits, study-wide: A significant rise in TCR diversity was seen by C4D1 for CD4+ cells but not for CD8+ cells.

V lost 1 base to trimming and J lost 8 bases; unmatched junction nucleotides: 11. The CDR3 covers 16 residues. In germline, CDR1 is SGHVS, CDR2 FNYEAQ. A few counts support this clone. Its antigen is as yet unknown. Using immunoSEQ multiplex PCR, the repertoire was profiled, and TCRdb retains in-frame clones only, with some absent. The profile shows 20,000 to 25,000 clones, roughly 71% of them singletons. Time point in this sample: cycle 4 day 1 (C4D1), after more than 5 weeks of nivolumab. Each and every patient relapsed after autologous stem cell transplantation, and patients got differing brentuximab vedotin exposure.

V gene TRBV7-6 combines with J gene TRBJ2-1; 7 positions match TRBD2. This clonotype was obtained from a human donor with classical Hodgkin lymphoma. Sequenced material: peripheral blood mononuclear cells (PBMCs), taken before the fourth cycle of nivolumab. CDR3 amino acids: CASSLGASGRMDEQFF. The CDR3 bases are TGTGCCAGCAGCTTAGGCGCTAGCGGCCGGATGGATGAGCAGTTCTTC.